These T cell receptor beta chains were read from a single sample in a study of identical twins. TCRdb independently ran MiXCR on the 5' RACE reads; one entry per CDR3 protein. This sample has 690,000 or so distinct CDR3 sequences, with around 6.1% found just once. The material sequenced was naive T cells sorted from blood. Every receptor here comes from a man younger than 35 in good health. Each CDR3 is given with its conserved first and last residue. The D gene is left open where the match is weak. Clone sizes are given selectively: once, few, many, or a class where the clone is expanded.

v_call: TRBV12-3/TRBV12-4; clone_size: many; d_call: -; j_call: TRBJ2-3; cdr3_nt: TGTGCCAGCGGTACCATAGCGCACAGCACAGATACGCAGTATTTT; cdr3_aa: CASGTIAHSTDTQYF
v_call: TRBV25-1; clone_size: many; d_call: TRBD2; j_call: TRBJ2-1; cdr3_nt: TGTGCCAGCAGTACCGGGACTAGCGGGCTGAGCTCCTACAATGAGCAGTTCTTC; cdr3_aa: CASSTGTSGLSSYNEQFF
v_call: TRBV12-3/TRBV12-4; clone_size: many; d_call: -; j_call: TRBJ2-1; cdr3_nt: TGTGCCAGCAGTCCCCCCTCGCTAGCTTTGTTCTTC; cdr3_aa: CASSPPSLALFF
v_call: TRBV9; clone_size: many; d_call: -; j_call: TRBJ2-2; cdr3_nt: TGTGCCAGCAAGGGAGGCCGCATGGCCACCGGGGAGCTGTTTTTT; cdr3_aa: CASKGGRMATGELFF
v_call: TRBV10-3; clone_size: -; d_call: TRBD2; j_call: TRBJ2-5; cdr3_nt: TGTGCCATCAGTGATGGGCGGGGGGCGCTGGAGACCCAGTACTTC; cdr3_aa: CAISDGRGALETQYF
v_call: TRBV4-3; clone_size: many; d_call: -; j_call: TRBJ2-1; cdr3_nt: TGCGCCAGCAGCCAGGAGGGCAGCTACAATGAGCAGTTCTTC; cdr3_aa: CASSQEGSYNEQFF
v_call: TRBV3-1; clone_size: -; d_call: -; j_call: TRBJ2-1; cdr3_nt: TGTGCCAGCAGCCGGATGAGTGTCGACAATGAGCAGTTCTTC; cdr3_aa: CASSRMSVDNEQFF
v_call: TRBV5-1; clone_size: -; d_call: -; j_call: TRBJ1-2; cdr3_nt: TGCGCCAGCAGCTTGGGAGGACCCATCAGGGGCTACACCTTC; cdr3_aa: CASSLGGPIRGYTF
v_call: TRBV30; clone_size: few; d_call: -; j_call: TRBJ1-4; cdr3_nt: TGTGCCTGGAGTGTGCCGACAGGATCTAATGAAAAACTGTTTTTT; cdr3_aa: CAWSVPTGSNEKLFF
v_call: TRBV6-1; clone_size: -; d_call: TRBD2; j_call: TRBJ2-1; cdr3_nt: TGTGCCAGCAGTCCATTCAGCGGGAGGGCCTCCGGTGAGCAGTTCTTC; cdr3_aa: CASSPFSGRASGEQFF
v_call: TRBV10-3; clone_size: -; d_call: TRBD2; j_call: TRBJ2-5; cdr3_nt: TGTGCCATCAGTTCCTCCCCTGGGGGCGGAAGTCCGGGACTAGCGGGAAGAGAGACCCAGTACTTC; cdr3_aa: CAISSSPGGGSPGLAGRETQYF
v_call: TRBV29-1; clone_size: many; d_call: TRBD1; j_call: TRBJ2-7; cdr3_nt: TGCAGCGTTGAAACGGGACAGAAACCCTACGAGCAGTACTTC; cdr3_aa: CSVETGQKPYEQYF
v_call: TRBV20-1; clone_size: many; d_call: -; j_call: TRBJ2-1; cdr3_nt: TGCAGTGCTATGGCGGGACCCGGCTCCTACAATGAGCAGTTCTTC; cdr3_aa: CSAMAGPGSYNEQFF
v_call: TRBV6-2/TRBV6-3; clone_size: many; d_call: -; j_call: TRBJ2-1; cdr3_nt: TGTGCCAGCACTCTAAGGGGGAGCTCCTACAATGAGCAGTTCTTC; cdr3_aa: CASTLRGSSYNEQFF
v_call: TRBV12-3/TRBV12-4; clone_size: many; d_call: TRBD1; j_call: TRBJ2-2; cdr3_nt: TGTGCCAGCAGTTTTGGGACAGGGGAAACCGGGGAGCTGTTTTTT; cdr3_aa: CASSFGTGETGELFF
v_call: TRBV20-1; clone_size: few; d_call: -; j_call: TRBJ1-5; cdr3_nt: TGCAGTGCTAGAGATATCCTCGATTACAGGCAGCCCCAGCATTTT; cdr3_aa: CSARDILDYRQPQHF
v_call: TRBV12-3/TRBV12-4; clone_size: few; d_call: -; j_call: TRBJ1-5; cdr3_nt: TGTGCCAGCAGCTTATTGCAGGGAAATGGGCCCCAGCATTTT; cdr3_aa: CASSLLQGNGPQHF
v_call: TRBV30; clone_size: -; d_call: -; j_call: TRBJ2-1; cdr3_nt: TGTGCCTGGAGTGTTCAGGGATCTGGGCAGTTCTTC; cdr3_aa: CAWSVQGSGQFF
v_call: TRBV11-1; clone_size: -; d_call: TRBD2; j_call: TRBJ2-1; cdr3_nt: TGTGCCAGCAGCCCCATTACCTCCGGGACTAGTTTCTACAATGAGCAGTTCTTC; cdr3_aa: CASSPITSGTSFYNEQFF
v_call: TRBV5-1; clone_size: many; d_call: -; j_call: TRBJ2-1; cdr3_nt: TGCGCCAGCAGCTTGGCCGGGGGTTGGGGCAATGAGCAGTTCTTC; cdr3_aa: CASSLAGGWGNEQFF
v_call: TRBV6-1; clone_size: few; d_call: TRBD1; j_call: TRBJ1-5; cdr3_nt: TGTGCCAGCAGCCCCCGACAGGGGGCTAAGCCCCAGCATTTT; cdr3_aa: CASSPRQGAKPQHF
v_call: TRBV29-1; clone_size: many; d_call: -; j_call: TRBJ1-1; cdr3_nt: TGCAGCGCCCGGGGAGTCCGGGGAACTGAAGCTTTCTTT; cdr3_aa: CSARGVRGTEAFF
v_call: TRBV7-2; clone_size: -; d_call: TRBD2; j_call: TRBJ2-3; cdr3_nt: TGTGCCAGCAGCTTTCCCGGGACTAGCGCCCCCCCCGCTACGCAGTATTTT; cdr3_aa: CASSFPGTSAPPATQYF
v_call: TRBV5-1; clone_size: many; d_call: -; j_call: TRBJ2-7; cdr3_nt: TGCGCCAGCAGATACAGTCCTAACTACGAGCAGTACTTC; cdr3_aa: CASRYSPNYEQYF
v_call: TRBV29-1; clone_size: many; d_call: TRBD1; j_call: TRBJ2-7; cdr3_nt: TGCAGCGTTGAAGCCGGGACAGTTTACGAGCAGTACTTC; cdr3_aa: CSVEAGTVYEQYF
v_call: TRBV5-1; clone_size: many; d_call: -; j_call: TRBJ2-5; cdr3_nt: TGCGCCAGCCGGGTCGACCAAGAGACCCAGTACTTC; cdr3_aa: CASRVDQETQYF
v_call: TRBV20-1; clone_size: few; d_call: TRBD1; j_call: TRBJ2-1; cdr3_nt: TGCAGTGCGACACCGGGACAGATCGCGCCGGCCATCAATGAGCAGTTCTTC; cdr3_aa: CSATPGQIAPAINEQFF
v_call: TRBV20-1; clone_size: few; d_call: TRBD1; j_call: TRBJ2-6; cdr3_nt: TGCAGTGCTTTCAGGGGGCTTGGGGCCAACGTCCTGACTTTC; cdr3_aa: CSAFRGLGANVLTF
v_call: TRBV6-5; clone_size: many; d_call: -; j_call: TRBJ1-2; cdr3_nt: TGTGCCAGCAGTTCCGGGGACACTAACTATGGCTACACCTTC; cdr3_aa: CASSSGDTNYGYTF
v_call: TRBV29-1; clone_size: many; d_call: -; j_call: TRBJ1-1; cdr3_nt: TGCAGCGTGGCCCACGGGGGACAAGGCGCTGAAGCTTTCTTT; cdr3_aa: CSVAHGGQGAEAFF
v_call: TRBV20-1; clone_size: many; d_call: TRBD2; j_call: TRBJ2-1; cdr3_nt: TGCAGTGCTAGGGCCTCGGGACTAGGATACAATGAGCAGTTCTTC; cdr3_aa: CSARASGLGYNEQFF
v_call: TRBV5-6; clone_size: -; d_call: -; j_call: TRBJ2-7; cdr3_nt: TGTGCCAGCAGCCTAGGTCAGGCCAACTCCTACGAGCAGTACTTC; cdr3_aa: CASSLGQANSYEQYF
v_call: TRBV7-9; clone_size: -; d_call: -; j_call: TRBJ2-1; cdr3_nt: TGTGCCAGCGGCACCCCAGGGGTCGATGAGCAGTTCTTC; cdr3_aa: CASGTPGVDEQFF
v_call: TRBV20-1; clone_size: many; d_call: -; j_call: TRBJ1-1; cdr3_nt: TGCAGTGCTGATCAGGGTAAGAACACTGAAGCTTTCTTT; cdr3_aa: CSADQGKNTEAFF
v_call: TRBV5-6; clone_size: few; d_call: TRBD1; j_call: TRBJ2-2; cdr3_nt: TGTGCCAGCAGCTGGACCGGACAGGGAAACACCGGGGAGCTGTTTTTT; cdr3_aa: CASSWTGQGNTGELFF
v_call: TRBV12-3/TRBV12-4; clone_size: many; d_call: TRBD2; j_call: TRBJ2-1; cdr3_nt: TGTGCCAGCAGTTTTTTAGCGGGAGGGTACAATGAGCAGTTCTTC; cdr3_aa: CASSFLAGGYNEQFF
v_call: TRBV20-1; clone_size: few; d_call: -; j_call: TRBJ2-5; cdr3_nt: TGCAGTGCCGGGACTGGGCGTGGGGGATACTTC; cdr3_aa: CSAGTGRGGYF
v_call: TRBV20-1; clone_size: many; d_call: -; j_call: TRBJ1-4; cdr3_nt: TGCAGTGCTAGAGGGGGGGGTAATGAAAAACTGTTTTTT; cdr3_aa: CSARGGGNEKLFF
v_call: TRBV4-1; clone_size: -; d_call: -; j_call: TRBJ2-5; cdr3_nt: TGCGCCAGCAGCCAAGATCGGGTTAAGGTGACCCAGTACTTC; cdr3_aa: CASSQDRVKVTQYF
v_call: TRBV27; clone_size: many; d_call: -; j_call: TRBJ2-1; cdr3_nt: TGTGCCAGCACCACCCCCGGGGTTATGGATGAGCAGTTCTTC; cdr3_aa: CASTTPGVMDEQFF
v_call: TRBV5-6; clone_size: -; d_call: -; j_call: TRBJ1-5; cdr3_nt: TGTGCCAGCAGCTTGGGGCCGGGGGCTATGAGCAATCAGCCCCAGCATTTT; cdr3_aa: CASSLGPGAMSNQPQHF
v_call: TRBV7-3; clone_size: few; d_call: TRBD1; j_call: TRBJ2-6; cdr3_nt: TGTGCCAGCAGGTGGTTGGGACAGGGGGCAGTCTCTGGGGCCAACGTCCTGACTTTC; cdr3_aa: CASRWLGQGAVSGANVLTF
v_call: TRBV3-1; clone_size: -; d_call: -; j_call: TRBJ2-1; cdr3_nt: TGTGCCAGCAGCCAAGATTCAGGGTCGGATGAGCAGTTCTTC; cdr3_aa: CASSQDSGSDEQFF
v_call: TRBV10-3; clone_size: many; d_call: TRBD2; j_call: TRBJ2-1; cdr3_nt: TGTGCCATCAGTGATGATGGGCTAGCGGGAGCTTCAATGAATGAGCAGTTCTTC; cdr3_aa: CAISDDGLAGASMNEQFF
v_call: TRBV12-3/TRBV12-4; clone_size: many; d_call: -; j_call: TRBJ2-1; cdr3_nt: TGTGCCAGCACCGACCGGGGGTATGAGCAGTTCTTC; cdr3_aa: CASTDRGYEQFF
v_call: TRBV5-1; clone_size: few; d_call: -; j_call: TRBJ1-4; cdr3_nt: TGCGCCAGCCAAACAGGGTCTAATGAAAAACTGTTTTTT; cdr3_aa: CASQTGSNEKLFF
v_call: TRBV4-3; clone_size: many; d_call: TRBD2; j_call: TRBJ2-2; cdr3_nt: TGCGCCAGCAGCCAAGACACCCTAGCGGGAGGGAACACCGGGGAGCTGTTTTTT; cdr3_aa: CASSQDTLAGGNTGELFF
v_call: TRBV2; clone_size: few; d_call: TRBD2; j_call: TRBJ2-4; cdr3_nt: TGTGCCAGCAGGCCCCCGGGACTAGCGGAAGGAGACATTCAGTACTTC; cdr3_aa: CASRPPGLAEGDIQYF
v_call: TRBV20-1; clone_size: few; d_call: TRBD2; j_call: TRBJ2-5; cdr3_nt: TGCAGTGCTAGGTTAGGGACTAGCGGTTCCCAAGAGACCCAGTACTTC; cdr3_aa: CSARLGTSGSQETQYF
v_call: TRBV12-3/TRBV12-4; clone_size: many; d_call: -; j_call: TRBJ2-5; cdr3_nt: TGTGCCAGCAGCAGCCAACTCAGGGAGACCCAGTACTTC; cdr3_aa: CASSSQLRETQYF
v_call: TRBV5-1; clone_size: many; d_call: TRBD1; j_call: TRBJ2-7; cdr3_nt: TGCGCCAGCAGCGCCGGACAGGGGGGTTCCTACGAGCAGTACTTC; cdr3_aa: CASSAGQGGSYEQYF
v_call: TRBV20-1; clone_size: many; d_call: TRBD2; j_call: TRBJ2-1; cdr3_nt: TGCAGTGCTAGAGGACCCCTAGCGGAACTATACAATGAGCAGTTCTTC; cdr3_aa: CSARGPLAELYNEQFF
v_call: TRBV4-2; clone_size: -; d_call: TRBD1; j_call: TRBJ1-5; cdr3_nt: TGTGCCAGCAGCCACGGTCATGAACAGGGGAGCAATCAGCCCCAGCATTTT; cdr3_aa: CASSHGHEQGSNQPQHF
v_call: TRBV6-1; clone_size: -; d_call: -; j_call: TRBJ1-2; cdr3_nt: TGTGCCAGCAGGCCCCCGGGAATCTTCGGGGGCTACACCTTC; cdr3_aa: CASRPPGIFGGYTF
v_call: TRBV14; clone_size: few; d_call: TRBD1; j_call: TRBJ2-3; cdr3_nt: TGTGCCAGCAGCCAAGGCAGGGACAGCGCATTCACAGATACGCAGTATTTT; cdr3_aa: CASSQGRDSAFTDTQYF
v_call: TRBV20-1; clone_size: few; d_call: -; j_call: TRBJ1-6; cdr3_nt: TGCAGTGCTAGAGATCGACGGCTGGCGGCTTCACCCCTCCACTTT; cdr3_aa: CSARDRRLAASPLHF
v_call: TRBV27; clone_size: few; d_call: -; j_call: TRBJ2-5; cdr3_nt: TGTGCCAGCTCGTCAGTGGGATTCCAAAAGACCCAGTACTTC; cdr3_aa: CASSSVGFQKTQYF